The clone carrying this T cell receptor (beta chain) was picked up a small number of times. Its specificity is not known. These data come from a study of T-cell reconstitution after alpha-beta-depleted transplantation in children. Study-wide results and caveats: Where some patients showed high TCRbeta diversity at day 60, it came from recipient T cells and thymic progenitors that had survived. Reportedly, alpha-beta T cells present about two months post-transplant originated from several hundred expanded clones of graft origin. Fresh T-cell production supplied most of the T-cell counts and diversity seen one year after transplant.

Preparation of the TCRbeta library involved a method that used unique molecular identifiers. One entry per CDR3 protein, called by TCRdb with MiXCR from the PCR reads. In the table there are approximately 980,000 distinct CDR3 sequences, roughly 31% of which are singletons. Material: PBMCs, mostly from graft donor cells, obtained 360 days after TCRalphabeta/CD19-depleted stem cell transplant. This TCR came from a boy in the first two years of life who had a stem cell transplant for SCID, so the T cells may come from the graft donor.

CDR3 sequence reads: CSASGPLPGGAHNEQFF. DNA of the CDR3: TGCAGTGCTAGCGGGCCGTTACCGGGGGGGGCCCACAATGAGCAGTTCTTC. The chain recombines TRBV20-1 with TRBJ2-1, with TRBD2 matching over 8 bases. Germline CDR1 and CDR2: DFQATT and SNEGSKA (reference sequence). The CDR3 contains 17 residues. The trim removed 3 bases at V and 5 bases at J, leaving 15 bases unmatched.